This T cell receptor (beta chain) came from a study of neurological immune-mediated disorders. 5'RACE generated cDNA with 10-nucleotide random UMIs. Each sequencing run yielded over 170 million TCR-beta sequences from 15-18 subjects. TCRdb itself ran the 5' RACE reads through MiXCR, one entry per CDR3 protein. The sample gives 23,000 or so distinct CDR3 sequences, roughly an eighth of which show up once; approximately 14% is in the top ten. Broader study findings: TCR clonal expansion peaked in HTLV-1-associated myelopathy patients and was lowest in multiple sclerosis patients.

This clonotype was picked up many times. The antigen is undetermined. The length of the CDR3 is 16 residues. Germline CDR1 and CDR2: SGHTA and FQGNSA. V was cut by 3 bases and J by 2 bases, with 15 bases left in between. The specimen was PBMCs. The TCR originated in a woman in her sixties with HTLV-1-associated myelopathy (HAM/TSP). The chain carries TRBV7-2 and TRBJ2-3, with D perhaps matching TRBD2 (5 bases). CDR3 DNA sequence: TGTGCCAGCAGCTTCCAGACTAATCCCGACACAGATACGCAGTATTTT. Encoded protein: CASSFQTNPDTDTQYF.